This T cell receptor (beta chain) was obtained from a study of CD8+ T cells in alopecia areata. Looking at the study overall: Treated patients were given 5 to 10 mg oral tofacitinib twice daily. Severity scores in treated patients reflected the percentage of scalp affected.

After removal of 4 bases from V and 4 bases from J, the junction contained 7 bases not matched to a gene. CDR3 length: 14 residues. In germline, CDR1 is SQVTM, CDR2 ANQGSEA. This clone was seen more than once but under ten times. Reverse transcription of extracted RNA yielded cDNA, which provided the sequencing template. Sequenced by immunoSEQ multiplex PCR; TCRdb stores in-frame clones only, minus some. The top ten clones hold 0.9% to 1% of a sample with under 200,000 clones, roughly two thirds of them seen once. Regarding treatment: oral pan-JAK inhibitor, 5-10 mg twice daily. This TCR derives from a human donor with alopecia areata. V usage is TRBV29-1 and J usage is TRBJ1-2; 9 positions agree with TRBD1. Sequences were derived from CD4+ T cells sorted from blood, sampled at week 4, from a patient treated with tofacitinib. The CDR3 loop reads CSVGDRGGLYGYTF. CDR3 coding DNA: TGCAGCGTTGGAGACAGGGGGGGCCTCTATGGCTACACCTTC. The complete variable domain, with remaining parts taken from reference TRBV29-1 and TRBJ1-2, reads SAVISQKPSRDICQRGTSLTIQCQVDSQVTMMFWYRQQPGQSLTLIATANQGSEATYESGFVIDKFPISRPNLTFSTLTVSNMSPEDSSIYLCSVGDRGGLYGYTFGSGTRLTVV.